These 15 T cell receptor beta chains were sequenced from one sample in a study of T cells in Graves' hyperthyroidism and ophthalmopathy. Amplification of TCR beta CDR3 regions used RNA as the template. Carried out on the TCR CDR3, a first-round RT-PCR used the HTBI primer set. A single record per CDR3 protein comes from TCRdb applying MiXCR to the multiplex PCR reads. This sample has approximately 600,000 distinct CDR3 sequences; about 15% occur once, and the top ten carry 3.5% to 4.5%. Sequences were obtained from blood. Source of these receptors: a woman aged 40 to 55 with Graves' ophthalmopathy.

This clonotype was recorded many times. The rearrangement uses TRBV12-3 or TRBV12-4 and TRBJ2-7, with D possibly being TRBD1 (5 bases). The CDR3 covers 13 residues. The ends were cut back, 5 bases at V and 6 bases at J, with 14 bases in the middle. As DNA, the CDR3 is TGTGCCAGCAGTATAACGCCAGGGTCCGAGCAGTACTTC. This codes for CASSITPGSEQYF.

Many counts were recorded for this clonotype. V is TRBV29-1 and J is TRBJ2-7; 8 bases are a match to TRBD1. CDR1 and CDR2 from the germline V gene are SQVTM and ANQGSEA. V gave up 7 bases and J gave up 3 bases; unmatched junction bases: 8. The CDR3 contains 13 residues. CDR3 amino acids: CSAAGQGGYEQYF. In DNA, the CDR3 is TGCAGCGCAGCCGGACAGGGAGGCTACGAGCAGTACTTC.

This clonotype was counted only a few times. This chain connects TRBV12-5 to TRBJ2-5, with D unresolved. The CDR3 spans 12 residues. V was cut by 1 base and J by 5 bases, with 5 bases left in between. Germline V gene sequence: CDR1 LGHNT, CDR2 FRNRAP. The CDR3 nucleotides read TGTGCTAGTGGTTTGGGCAAGGAGACCCAGTACTTC. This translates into CASGLGKETQYF.

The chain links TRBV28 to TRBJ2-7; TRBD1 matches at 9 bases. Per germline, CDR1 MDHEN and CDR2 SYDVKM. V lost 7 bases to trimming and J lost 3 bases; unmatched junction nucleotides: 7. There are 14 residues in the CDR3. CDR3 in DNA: TGTGCCAGCACCCAGGGGACAGGGCGCTACGAGCAGTACTTC. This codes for CASTQGTGRYEQYF.

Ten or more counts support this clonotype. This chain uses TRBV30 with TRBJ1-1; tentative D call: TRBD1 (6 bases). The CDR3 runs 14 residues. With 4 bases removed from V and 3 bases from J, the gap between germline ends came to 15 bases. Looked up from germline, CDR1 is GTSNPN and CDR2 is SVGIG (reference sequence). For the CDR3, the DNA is TGTGCCTGGACCATTCCGGGACACCACACTGAAGCTTTCTTT. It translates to CAWTIPGHHTEAFF.

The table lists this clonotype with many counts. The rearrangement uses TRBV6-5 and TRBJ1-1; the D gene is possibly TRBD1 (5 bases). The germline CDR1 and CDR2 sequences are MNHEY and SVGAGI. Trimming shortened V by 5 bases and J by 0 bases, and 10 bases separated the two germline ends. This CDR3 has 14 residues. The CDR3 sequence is CASSQGSLNTEAFF. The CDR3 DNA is TGTGCCAGCAGTCAGGGAAGTTTGAACACTGAAGCTTTCTTT.

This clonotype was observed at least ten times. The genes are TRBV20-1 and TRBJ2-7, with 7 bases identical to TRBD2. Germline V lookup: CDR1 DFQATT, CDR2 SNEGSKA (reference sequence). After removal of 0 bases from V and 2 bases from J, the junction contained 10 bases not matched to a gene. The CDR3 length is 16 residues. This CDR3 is CSARDLGGSSPYEQYF. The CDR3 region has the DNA TGCAGTGCTAGAGATCTGGGCGGGAGTTCACCCTACGAGCAGTACTTC.

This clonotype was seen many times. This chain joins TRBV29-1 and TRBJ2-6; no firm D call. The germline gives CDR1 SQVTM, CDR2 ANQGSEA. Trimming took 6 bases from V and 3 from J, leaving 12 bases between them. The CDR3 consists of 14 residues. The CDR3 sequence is CSVSGGLGANVLTF. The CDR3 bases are TGCAGCGTCAGTGGCGGTCTTGGGGCCAACGTCCTGACTTTC. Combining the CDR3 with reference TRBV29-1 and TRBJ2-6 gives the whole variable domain SAVISQKPSRDICQRGTSLTIQCQVDSQVTMMFWYRQQPGQSLTLIATANQGSEATYESGFVIDKFPISRPNLTFSTLTVSNMSPEDSSIYLCSVSGGLGANVLTFGAGSRLTVL.

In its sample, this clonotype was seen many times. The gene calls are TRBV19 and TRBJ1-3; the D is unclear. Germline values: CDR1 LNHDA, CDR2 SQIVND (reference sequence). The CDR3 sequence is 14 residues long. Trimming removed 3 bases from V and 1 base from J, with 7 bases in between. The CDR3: CASSITGSGNTIYF. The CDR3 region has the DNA TGTGCCAGTAGTATTACCGGGTCTGGAAACACCATATATTTT.

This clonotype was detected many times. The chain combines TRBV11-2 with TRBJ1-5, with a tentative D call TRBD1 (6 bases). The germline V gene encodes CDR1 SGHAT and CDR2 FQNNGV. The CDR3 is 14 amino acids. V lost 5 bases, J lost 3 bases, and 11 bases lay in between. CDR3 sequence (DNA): TGTGCCAGCAGCCGGACAGCCCCCAATCAGCCCCAGCATTTT. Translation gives CASSRTAPNQPQHF.

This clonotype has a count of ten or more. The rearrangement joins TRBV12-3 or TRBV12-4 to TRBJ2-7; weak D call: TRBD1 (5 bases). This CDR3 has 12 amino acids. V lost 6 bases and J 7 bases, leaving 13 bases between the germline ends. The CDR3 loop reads CASSWGRVEQYF. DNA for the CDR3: TGTGCCAGCAGCTGGGGCAGGGTTGAGCAGTACTTC.

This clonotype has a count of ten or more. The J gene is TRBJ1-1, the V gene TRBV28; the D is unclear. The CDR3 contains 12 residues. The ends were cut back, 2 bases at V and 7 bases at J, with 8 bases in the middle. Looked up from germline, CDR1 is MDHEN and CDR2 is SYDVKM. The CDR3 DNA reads TGTGCCAGCAGTTTAAACTCTGGTGAAGCTTTCTTT. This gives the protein CASSLNSGEAFF.

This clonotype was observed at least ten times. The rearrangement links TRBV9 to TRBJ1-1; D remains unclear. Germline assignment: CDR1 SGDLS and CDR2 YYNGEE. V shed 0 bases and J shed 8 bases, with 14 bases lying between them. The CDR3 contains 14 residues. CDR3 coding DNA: TGTGCCAGCAGCGTAGGGACCGGGAGTGGAGAAGCTTTCTTT. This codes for CASSVGTGSGEAFF.

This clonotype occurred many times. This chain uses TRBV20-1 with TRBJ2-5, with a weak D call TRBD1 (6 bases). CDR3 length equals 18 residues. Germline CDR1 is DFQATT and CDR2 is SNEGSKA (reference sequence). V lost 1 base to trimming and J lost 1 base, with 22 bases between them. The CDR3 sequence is CSARALTGTLGPQETQYF. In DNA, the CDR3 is TGCAGTGCTAGAGCGCTGACAGGAACTTTAGGGCCCCAAGAGACCCAGTACTTC.

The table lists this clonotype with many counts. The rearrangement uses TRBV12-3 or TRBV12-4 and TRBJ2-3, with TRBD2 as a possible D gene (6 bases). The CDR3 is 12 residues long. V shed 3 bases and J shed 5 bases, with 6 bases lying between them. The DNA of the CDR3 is TGTGCCAGCAGTTTGGGAGGAGATACGCAGTATTTT. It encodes CASSLGGDTQYF.